The clone carrying this TCR beta chain appeared a few times. The sample originates from a study of T-cell memory formation after mild COVID-19. Trimming left V 4 bases short and J 4 bases short, with 8 bases between. CDR3 length: 13 residues. Germline values: CDR1 MNHEY, CDR2 SVGEGT. MiXCR, applied by TCRdb to the 5' RACE reads, yields one record per CDR3 protein. This sample has around 300,000 distinct CDR3 sequences, with roughly 13% found just once. The receptor's source is a man between 18 and 35 years old who had mild COVID-19 (a few samples of this study predate the infection). Cell type and time point are not known. Source material: PBMCs or a T cell subset sorted from them (not recorded which). The rearrangement links TRBV6-2 or TRBV6-3 to TRBJ1-5; D call uncertain. The CDR3: CASSWGENQPQHF. CDR3 in DNA: TGTGCCAGCAGTTGGGGTGAGAATCAGCCCCAGCATTTT.